This is a list of T cell receptor beta chains from one sample in a study of T-cell reconstitution after alpha-beta-depleted transplantation in children. MiXCR, run by TCRdb on the PCR reads, gives a single entry per CDR3 protein. The table has under 850,000 distinct CDR3 sequences, around 13% seen once. The sequencing here drew on PBMCs, taken before TCRalphabeta/CD19-depleted stem cell transplant. The receptors were sampled from a girl aged 2-10 years with congenital amegakaryocytic thrombocytopenia, due to receive a stem cell transplant. Both conserved end residues are part of each CDR3. Each record gives: D gene, clone size, J gene, V gene, CDR3 DNA, CDR3 protein. D genes are given only for firm matches. Only part of the rows carry a size: once, few, many, or a class if the clone is expanded.

.	many	TRBJ2-7	TRBV20-1	TGCAGTGCTGACGGGGATACGTACGAGCAGTACTTC	CSADGDTYEQYF
TRBD2	many	TRBJ2-2	TRBV20-1	TGCAGTGCTGGCTCCCGGGACTATACCGGGGAGCTGTTTTTT	CSAGSRDYTGELFF
.	many	TRBJ2-1	TRBV4-1	TGCGCCAGCAGTCTACCGGGACGTAGGGTCCATGAGCAGTTCTTC	CASSLPGRRVHEQFF
TRBD1	.	TRBJ1-1	TRBV5-1	TGCGCCAGCAGCTTTACAGGGGGCGGTGGGAACACTGAAGCTTTCTTT	CASSFTGGGGNTEAFF
TRBD1	many	TRBJ1-5	TRBV12-3/TRBV12-4	TGTGCCAGCAGCTTCCCCGGGACAGGGAATGTGAAGCCCCAGCATTTT	CASSFPGTGNVKPQHF
TRBD2	many	TRBJ2-3	TRBV19	TGTGCCAGTAGTACGGTGGGACTAGCGTACTCAGATACGCAGTATTTT	CASSTVGLAYSDTQYF
.	many	TRBJ2-6	TRBV9	TGTGCCAGCAGCGTAGGGGCAGGGTCTGGGGCCAACGTCCTGACTTTC	CASSVGAGSGANVLTF
.	few	TRBJ2-1	TRBV12-3/TRBV12-4	TGTGCCAGCAGGGGGGGGACAGCCAATGAGCAGTTCTTC	CASRGGTANEQFF
.	many	TRBJ2-1	TRBV27	TGTGCCAGCAGTACGCAAGCAGGCAATGAGCAGTTCTTC	CASSTQAGNEQFF
.	.	TRBJ2-1	TRBV30	TGTGCCTGGAGCGGGAGCTTGAGCGGTGAGCAGTTCTTC	CAWSGSLSGEQFF
.	.	TRBJ2-1	TRBV5-1	TGCGCCAGCAGCTTTCGCCGGGATGCTCGGGAGCAGTTCTTC	CASSFRRDAREQFF
TRBD1	few	TRBJ2-3	TRBV28	TGTGCCAGCAGTTTATCTCAGGGGGCGCAGATCACAGATACGCAGTATTTT	CASSLSQGAQITDTQYF
.	.	TRBJ2-1	TRBV4-1	TGCGCCAGCAGCCAAGAAGTCAGGTCGAATGAGCAGTTCTTC	CASSQEVRSNEQFF
TRBD1	few	TRBJ1-6	TRBV27	TGTGCCAGCAGTTTACAGGGGGCTTCACCCCTCCACTTT	CASSLQGASPLHF
.	many	TRBJ2-2	TRBV20-1	TGCAGTGCTAGATTGGGGGCAACCGGGGAGCTGTTTTTT	CSARLGATGELFF
.	many	TRBJ2-1	TRBV5-6	TGTGCCAGCAGCGGACCCTTGACAGCCCGTCCCCACAATGAGCAGTTCTTC	CASSGPLTARPHNEQFF
TRBD2	few	TRBJ2-7	TRBV20-1	TGCAGTGCGAACGGACAGCTCCAGGAATTGTGGGGACTAGCGGGACCCTACGAGCAGTACTTC	CSANGQLQELWGLAGPYEQYF
.	many	TRBJ1-1	TRBV10-2	TGCGCCAGCCTGGGGTCCGGGACAGAAGCTTTCTTT	CASLGSGTEAFF
.	.	TRBJ1-4	TRBV15	TGTGCCACCAGCGGGGGCGGGACTGTTTCTAATGAAAAACTGTTTTTT	CATSGGGTVSNEKLFF
TRBD2	few	TRBJ2-1	TRBV7-9	TGTGCCAGCAGCTTAATACTAGCGGGCGGTACAAACAATGAGCAGTTCTTC	CASSLILAGGTNNEQFF
TRBD2	many	TRBJ2-1	TRBV19	TGTGCCAGTAGTCTACGACTAGCGGATCTCTACAATGAGCAGTTCTTC	CASSLRLADLYNEQFF
.	.	TRBJ1-6	TRBV4-1	TGCGCCAGCAGCCAGGTCAGGGGTGGCAATTCACCCCTCCACTTT	CASSQVRGGNSPLHF
TRBD2	many	TRBJ2-7	TRBV20-1	TGCAGTGCTCCCAGGGGAGCGGGAGAATCCTACGAGCAGTACTTC	CSAPRGAGESYEQYF
TRBD1	few	TRBJ2-7	TRBV19	TGTGCCAGTAGTATCCGACAGGGGGGCTCCTACGAGCAGTACTTC	CASSIRQGGSYEQYF
.	many	TRBJ2-1	TRBV5-1	TGCGCCAGCAGTCCCGGGACCGCCAATTACAATGAGCAGTTCTTC	CASSPGTANYNEQFF
TRBD1	few	TRBJ2-5	TRBV5-1	TGCGCCAGCAGCACGAGACAGGGGCGTGAGACCCAGTACTTC	CASSTRQGRETQYF
.	many	TRBJ2-1	TRBV11-2	TGTGCCAGCAGCTTAAACACGGATGAGCAGTTCTTC	CASSLNTDEQFF
TRBD2	many	TRBJ2-1	TRBV6-5	TGTGCCAGCAGTTACTTTAGCGGGAGTGTCAATGAGCAGTTCTTC	CASSYFSGSVNEQFF
.	many	TRBJ2-5	TRBV29-1	TGCAGCGTTGAAGATCTAGCGCTCTCAATGGAGACCCAGTACTTC	CSVEDLALSMETQYF
.	many	TRBJ1-6	TRBV12-3/TRBV12-4	TGTGCCAGCAGTTCTCGGGGTTATTCACCCCTCCACTTT	CASSSRGYSPLHF
TRBD2	.	TRBJ2-5	TRBV7-9	TGTGCCAGCAGCTTAACCAGACTAGCGGCGGAGACCCAGTACTTC	CASSLTRLAAETQYF
TRBD2	few	TRBJ2-1	TRBV11-1	TGTGCCAGCAGCCAACCCTCTACCAGCGGGAGCTCCTACAATGAGCAGTTCTTC	CASSQPSTSGSSYNEQFF
.	few	TRBJ2-3	TRBV5-1	TGCGCCAGCAGCCCGGAATGGGGGTTAGATACGCAGTATTTT	CASSPEWGLDTQYF